The clone carrying this T cell receptor (beta chain) has a handful of counts. The antigen is not known. Expressed TCRB transcripts were sequenced, since all the RNA that had been isolated was reverse transcribed. Profiled with immunoSEQ multiplex PCR; TCRdb holds only in-frame clones, not every one. The sample consists of 250,000 or so clones, approximately 15% of them appearing once. The data stem from a study of beta chain features in type 1 diabetes. Study-wide findings and caveats: Type 1 diabetes patients had TCRB CDR3s that were shorter (moderately but significantly so) in all four CD4+ subsets.

Sequenced material: naive CD4+ T cells from blood. The TCR originated in a man aged 30 to 45 with type 1 diabetes.

The CDR3 sequence: CASSLDSQETQYF. In DNA, the CDR3 is TGTGCCAGCAGCTTGGACAGCCAAGAGACCCAGTACTTC. The chain recombines TRBV5-4 with TRBJ2-5; D is unresolved. This CDR3 contains 13 residues. V dropped 0 bases and J dropped 1 base, with 4 bases sitting between them. Per the germline V gene, CDR1 is SGHNT and CDR2 is YYREEE (reference sequence).